This T cell receptor (beta chain) is from a study of control samples from healthy donors and cancer patients. CDR1 SGHTA and CDR2 FQGNSA come from the germline V gene. The CDR3 consists of 17 residues. V gave up 8 bases and J gave up 1 base, with 18 bases separating them. Sequencing used immunoSEQ multiplex PCR; TCRdb keeps in-frame clones, though not all of them. The table records approximately 130,000 clones, roughly 84% of them present only once. The TCR sequence derives from a man aged 40-50 years in good health. The chain uses TRBV7-2 and TRBJ2-6; D gene ambiguous. Sequenced input: blood. CDR3 loop: CASCPAQWGSGANVLTF. CDR3 sequence (DNA): TGTGCCAGCTGTCCGGCTCAATGGGGATCTGGGGCCAACGTCCTGACTTTC.